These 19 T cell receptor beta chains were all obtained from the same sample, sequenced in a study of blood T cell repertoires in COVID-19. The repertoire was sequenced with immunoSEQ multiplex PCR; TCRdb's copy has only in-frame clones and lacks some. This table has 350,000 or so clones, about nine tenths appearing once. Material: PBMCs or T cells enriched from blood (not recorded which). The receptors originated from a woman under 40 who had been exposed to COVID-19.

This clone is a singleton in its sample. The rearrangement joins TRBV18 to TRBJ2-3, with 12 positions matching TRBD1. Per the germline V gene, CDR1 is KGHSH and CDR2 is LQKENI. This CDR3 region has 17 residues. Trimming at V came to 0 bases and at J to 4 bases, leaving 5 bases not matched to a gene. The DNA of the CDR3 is TGTGCCAGCTCACCACCGGGACAGGGGGCGAGGGCAGATACGCAGTATTTT. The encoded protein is CASSPPGQGARADTQYF.

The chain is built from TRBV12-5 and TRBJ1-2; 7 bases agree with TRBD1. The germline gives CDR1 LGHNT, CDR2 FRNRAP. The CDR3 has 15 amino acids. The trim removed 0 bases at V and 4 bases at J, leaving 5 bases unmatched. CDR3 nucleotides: TGTGCTAGTGGTTTGGTACAGGGGAAGGGCTATGGCTACACCTTC. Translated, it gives CASGLVQGKGYGYTF.

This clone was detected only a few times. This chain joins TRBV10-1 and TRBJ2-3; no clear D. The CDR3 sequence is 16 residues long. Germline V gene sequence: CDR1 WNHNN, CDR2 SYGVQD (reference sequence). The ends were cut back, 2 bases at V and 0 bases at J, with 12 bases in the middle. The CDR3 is CASSEAHVESTDTQYF. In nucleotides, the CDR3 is TGCGCCAGCAGTGAGGCCCACGTAGAGAGCACAGATACGCAGTATTTT.

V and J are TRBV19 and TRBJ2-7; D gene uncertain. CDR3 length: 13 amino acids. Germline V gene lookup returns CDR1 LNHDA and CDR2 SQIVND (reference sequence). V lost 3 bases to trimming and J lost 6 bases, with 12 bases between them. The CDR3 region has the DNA TGTGCCAGTAGTATTATCCCCGTCTCCGAGCAGTACTTC. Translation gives CASSIIPVSEQYF.

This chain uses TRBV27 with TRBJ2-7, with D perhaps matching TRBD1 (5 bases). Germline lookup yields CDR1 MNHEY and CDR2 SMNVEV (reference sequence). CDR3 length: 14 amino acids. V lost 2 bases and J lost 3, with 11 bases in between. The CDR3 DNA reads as TGTGCCAGCAGTTTAGAGTCAGGGAACTACGAGCAGTACTTC. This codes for CASSLESGNYEQYF.

The CDR3 reads CASSYGGRASYGYTF. The CDR3 nucleotides are TGTGCCAGCAGTTACGGAGGGAGGGCTAGCTATGGCTACACCTTC. This chain connects TRBV6-5 to TRBJ1-2, with unresolved D. In germline, CDR1 is MNHEY, CDR2 SVGAGI. Trimming shortened V by 2 bases and J by 4 bases, and 14 bases separated the two germline ends. This CDR3 has 15 residues.

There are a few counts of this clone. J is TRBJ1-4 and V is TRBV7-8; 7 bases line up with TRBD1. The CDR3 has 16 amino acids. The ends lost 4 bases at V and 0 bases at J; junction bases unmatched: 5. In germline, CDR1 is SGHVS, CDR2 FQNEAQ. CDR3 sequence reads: CASSWGTATTNEKLFF. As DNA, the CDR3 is TGTGCCAGCAGCTGGGGGACAGCTACAACTAATGAAAAACTGTTTTTT.

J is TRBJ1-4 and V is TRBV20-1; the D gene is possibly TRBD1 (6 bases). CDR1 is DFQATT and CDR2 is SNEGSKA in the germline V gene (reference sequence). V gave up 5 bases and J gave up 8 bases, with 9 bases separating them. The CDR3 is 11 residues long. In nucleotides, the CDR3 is TGCAGTGCTGCCGGACAGGAAAAACTGTTTTTT. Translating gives CSAAGQEKLFF.

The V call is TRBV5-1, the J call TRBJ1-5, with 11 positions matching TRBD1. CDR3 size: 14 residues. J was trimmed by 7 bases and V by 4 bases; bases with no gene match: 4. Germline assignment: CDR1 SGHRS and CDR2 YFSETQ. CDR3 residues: CASSVGTGGQPQHF. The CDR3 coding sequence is TGCGCCAGCAGCGTAGGGACAGGGGGGCAGCCCCAGCATTTT.

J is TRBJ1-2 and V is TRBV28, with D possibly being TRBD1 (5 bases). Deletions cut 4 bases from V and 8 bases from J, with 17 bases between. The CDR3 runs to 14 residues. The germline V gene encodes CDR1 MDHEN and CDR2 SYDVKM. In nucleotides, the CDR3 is TGTGCCAGCAGTTATTATTTCAGGGCGGAGGGCTACACCTTC. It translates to CASSYYFRAEGYTF.

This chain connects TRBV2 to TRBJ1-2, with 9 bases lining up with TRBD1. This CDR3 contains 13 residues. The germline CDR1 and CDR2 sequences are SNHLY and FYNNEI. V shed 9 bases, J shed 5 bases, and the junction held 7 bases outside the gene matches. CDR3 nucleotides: TGTGCCAGGAGGGGGACAGGGATATATGGCTACACCTTC. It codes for CARRGTGIYGYTF.

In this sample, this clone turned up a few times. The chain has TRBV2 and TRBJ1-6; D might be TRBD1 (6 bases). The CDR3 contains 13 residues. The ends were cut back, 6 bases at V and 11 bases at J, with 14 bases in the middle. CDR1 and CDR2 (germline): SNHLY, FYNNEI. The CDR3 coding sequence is TGTGCCAGCAGGGGGACATCGAAAGCACCCCTCCACTTT. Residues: CASRGTSKAPLHF.

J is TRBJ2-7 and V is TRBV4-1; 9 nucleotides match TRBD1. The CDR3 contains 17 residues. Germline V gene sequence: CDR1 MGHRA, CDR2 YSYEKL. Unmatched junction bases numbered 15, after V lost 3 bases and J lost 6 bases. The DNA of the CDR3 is TGCGCCAGCAGCCAGACGACACAGGGGGCTGAGGTGGGCGAGCAGTACTTC. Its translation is CASSQTTQGAEVGEQYF.

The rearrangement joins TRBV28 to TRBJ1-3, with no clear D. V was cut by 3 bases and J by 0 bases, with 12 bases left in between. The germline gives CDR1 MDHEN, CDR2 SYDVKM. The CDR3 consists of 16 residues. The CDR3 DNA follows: TGTGCCAGCAGTTTGGGCCCACCGCTCTCTGGAAACACCATATATTTT. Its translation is CASSLGPPLSGNTIYF.

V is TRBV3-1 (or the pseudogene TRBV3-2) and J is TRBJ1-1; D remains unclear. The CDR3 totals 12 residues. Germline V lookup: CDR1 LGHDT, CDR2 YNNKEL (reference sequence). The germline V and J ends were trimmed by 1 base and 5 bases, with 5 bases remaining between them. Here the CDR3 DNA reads TGTGCCAGCAGCCAAGGCGCGACTGAAGCTTTCTTT. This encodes CASSQGATEAFF.

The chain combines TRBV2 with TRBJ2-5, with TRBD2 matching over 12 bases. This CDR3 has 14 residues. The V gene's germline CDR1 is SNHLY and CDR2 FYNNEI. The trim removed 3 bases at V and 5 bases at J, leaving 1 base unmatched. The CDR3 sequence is CASSELAGGETQYF. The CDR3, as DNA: TGTGCCAGCAGTGAGCTAGCGGGAGGGGAGACCCAGTACTTC. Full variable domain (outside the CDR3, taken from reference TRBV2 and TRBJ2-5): EPEVTQTPSHQVTQMGQEVILRCVPISNHLYFYWYRQILGQKVEFLVSFYNNEISEKSEIFDDQFSVERPDGSNFTLKIRSTKLEDSAMYFCASSELAGGETQYFGPGTRLLVL.

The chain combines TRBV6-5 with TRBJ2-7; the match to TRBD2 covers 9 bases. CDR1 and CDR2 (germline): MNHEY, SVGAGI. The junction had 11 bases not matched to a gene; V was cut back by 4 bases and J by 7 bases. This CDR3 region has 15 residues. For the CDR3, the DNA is TGTGCCAGCAGTTCCCCAAAGCGGGAGGTTCGAGAGCAGTACTTC. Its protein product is CASSSPKREVREQYF.

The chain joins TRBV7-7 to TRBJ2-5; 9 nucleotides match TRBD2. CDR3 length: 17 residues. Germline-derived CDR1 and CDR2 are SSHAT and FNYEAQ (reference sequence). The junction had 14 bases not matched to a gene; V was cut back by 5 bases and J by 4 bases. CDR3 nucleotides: TGTGCCAGCAGCGCGGGGGGGCTGCGGGATGGGGCAGAGACCCAGTACTTC. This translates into CASSAGGLRDGAETQYF. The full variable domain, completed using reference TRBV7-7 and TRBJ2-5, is GAGVSQSPRYKVTKRGQDVTLRCDPISSHATLYWYQQALGQGPEFLTYFNYEAQPDKSGLPSDRFSAERPEGSISTLTIQRTEQRDSAMYRCASSAGGLRDGAETQYFGPGTRLLVL.

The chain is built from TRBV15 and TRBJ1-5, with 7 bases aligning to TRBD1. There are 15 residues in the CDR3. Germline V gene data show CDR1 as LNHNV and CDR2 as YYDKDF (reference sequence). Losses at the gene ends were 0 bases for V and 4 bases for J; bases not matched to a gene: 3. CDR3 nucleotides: TGTGCCACCAGCAGAGATGTACAGGGGAATCAGCCCCAGCATTTT. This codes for CATSRDVQGNQPQHF.